This note documents a single T cell receptor beta chain sequence. The record originates from a study of response to subunit inactivated influenza vaccine. Via MiXCR, TCRdb re-called the RT-PCR reads, giving one row per CDR3 protein. This sample has about 480,000 distinct CDR3 sequences, with 10% to 15% found just once. The CDR3 is 12 residues long. Germline CDR1 and CDR2: SGHRS and YFSETQ. The V gene end was trimmed by 5 bases and the J gene end by 5 bases; junction bases not matched to a gene: 2. The J gene is TRBJ2-7, the V gene TRBV5-1; 9 bases line up with TRBD1. Material: PBMCs from blood, obtained 45 days after vaccination. The TCR was taken from a man aged 45-65 years who received an inactivated influenza vaccine. The CDR3 DNA follows: TGCGCCAGCAGTCGGACAGGGGACGAGCAGTACTTC. Protein: CASSRTGDEQYF.